The entry below gives a single T cell receptor (beta chain) sequence along with its context. The data belong to a study of CD8+CD57+ T cells in acquired aplastic anemia. Genomic DNA templated the TCR beta VDJ and CDR3 profiling. TCRdb reprocessed the reads via MiXCR and lists one record per CDR3 protein. This sample has roughly 98,000 distinct CDR3 sequences, with 55% to 80% found just once. The authors sequenced patients whose flow cytometry had shown CD8+CD57+ cell expansion. The CDR3 totals 14 residues. Unmatched junction bases numbered 7, after V lost 3 bases and J lost 9 bases. Germline CDR1 reads DFQATT; CDR2 reads SNEGSKA (reference sequence).

The receptor comes from a human donor with aplastic anemia. The sequencing sample was made of sorted CD4+, CD8+, or CD8+CD57+ T cells (not recorded which) from PBMCs. This chain uses TRBV20-1 with TRBJ1-6; 8 bases match TRBD1. For the CDR3, the DNA is TGCAGTGCTAGTGATCAGGGGGCAGGTTCACCCCTCCACTTT. It yields the protein CSASDQGAGSPLHF.